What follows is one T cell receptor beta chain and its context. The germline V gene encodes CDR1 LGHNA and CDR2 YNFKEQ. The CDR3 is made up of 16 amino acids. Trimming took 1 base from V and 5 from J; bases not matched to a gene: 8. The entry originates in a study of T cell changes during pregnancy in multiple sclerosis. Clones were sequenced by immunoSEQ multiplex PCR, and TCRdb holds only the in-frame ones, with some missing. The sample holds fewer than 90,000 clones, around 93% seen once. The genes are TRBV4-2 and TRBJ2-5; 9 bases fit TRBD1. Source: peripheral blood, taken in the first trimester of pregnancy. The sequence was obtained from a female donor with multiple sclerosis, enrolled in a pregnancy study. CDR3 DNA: TGTGCCAGCAGCCAAGGGACAGGGGAATATAGGGAGACCCAGTACTTC. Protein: CASSQGTGEYRETQYF.